The sequence of this T cell receptor (beta chain) was determined in a study of cytomegalovirus exposure and HLA in healthy donors. Sequencing used immunoSEQ multiplex PCR; TCRdb keeps in-frame clones, though not all of them. The sample records about 220,000 clones, over 80% being singletons. CDR1 is SGHAT, CDR2 FQNNGV, per germline. The CDR3 contains 15 residues. With V trimmed by 0 bases and J by 5 bases, 3 bases remained unmatched. The chain recombines TRBV11-2 with TRBJ1-5; TRBD1 aligns across 8 bases. The sample comprised PBMCs. The sequence was obtained from a woman aged 25 to 45 in good health and CMV-seropositive. CDR3 sequence (DNA): TGTGCCAGCAGCTTAGACCAGGGGGCGTATCAGCCCCAGCATTTT. Residues: CASSLDQGAYQPQHF.